This TCR beta chain was sequenced in a study of cytomegalovirus exposure and HLA in healthy donors. Unmatched junction bases numbered 12, after V lost 2 bases and J lost 4 bases. CDR1 is GTSNPN, CDR2 SVGIG, per germline (reference sequence). This CDR3 comprises 17 residues. In this sample, this clone turned up a few times. Both 60 Vbeta primers and 13 Jbeta primers went into the PCR. Sequenced by immunoSEQ multiplex PCR; TCRdb stores in-frame clones only, minus some. The sample contains 200,000 to 250,000 clones, about three quarters of which appear only once. This clonotype was obtained from an older woman in good health and CMV-seropositive. The sample comprised PBMCs. The rearrangement uses TRBV30 and TRBJ2-2; 8 bases map to TRBD1. CDR3 protein: CAWSRTAQGGGTGELFF. In nucleotides, the CDR3 is TGTGCCTGGAGTCGGACCGCACAGGGGGGTGGCACCGGGGAGCTGTTTTTT.